This TCR beta chain was captured by sequencing in a study of technical replicates of blood from several donors. For this clone: Its ends do not fully match the called genes, so a read error is possible.

Assay used: immunoSEQ multiplex PCR; TCRdb lists only in-frame clones, some missing. The table shows roughly 100,000 clones, with 96% occurring only once. CDR3 length: 16 amino acids. Germline V lookup: CDR1 SSHAT, CDR2 FNYEAQ (reference sequence). This TCR was recovered from a human donor in good health. The chain recombines TRBV7-7 with TRBJ2-5, with 7 bases matching TRBD2. The sample consisted of T cells isolated from PBMCs. CDR3 protein: CASSLGRTGGGETQYF. DNA for the CDR3: TGTGCTAGCAGCTTGGGGCGAACGGGGGGTGGAGAGACCCAGTACTTC.